What follows is one TCR beta chain and its context. The sample comes from a study of blood T cell repertoires in COVID-19. The wider study: Spain, Italy and the United States supplied samples that represented acute and convalescent COVID-19.

In the original processing: Reference gene primer amplification in the assay estimated nucleated cell counts. Using immunoSEQ multiplex PCR, the repertoire was profiled, and TCRdb retains in-frame clones only, with some absent. The D gene and trimming were derived from the DNA, and the V and J assignments and clone size from that table. Of tens of thousands of clones listed, 90% are singletons. CDR3 length: 14 amino acids. Germline CDR1 is MNHNS and CDR2 is SASEGT. Trimming cost V 5 bases and J 0 bases, with 8 bases left between them. The clonotype comes from a man between 60 and 75 years old with active or convalescent COVID-19. Sequenced material: peripheral blood. The chain is built from TRBV6-1 and TRBJ2-1; D remains unclear. The CDR3 here is CASSSASSYNEQFF. As DNA, the CDR3 is TGTGCCAGCAGTTCAGCGAGCTCCTACAATGAGCAGTTCTTC.